Listed below are T cell receptor beta chains from one sample, sequenced in a study of blood T cell repertoires in COVID-19. Method: immunoSEQ multiplex PCR; TCRdb's copy keeps in-frame clones and lacks some. Altogether 75,000 to 100,000 clones are present, around nine tenths being singletons, with the ten largest covering roughly 1.7%. Material: peripheral blood. The origin of the receptors is a man older than 75 with acute or convalescent COVID-19. Both conserved end residues are part of each CDR3. A D gene is named only where the DNA matches it firmly. Not every row has a clone size; where given, it reads once, few, many or a size class.

V,length,J,size,D,CDR3,DNA
TRBV20-1,14,TRBJ1-2,-,TRBD1,CSASGTEGYYGYTF,TGCAGTGCTAGTGGGACAGAGGGCTACTATGGCTACACCTTC
TRBV6-2/TRBV6-3,13,TRBJ1-2,few,TRBD1,CASSKRTGGGYTF,TGTGCCAGCAGTAAACGGACAGGTGGTGGCTACACCTTC
TRBV29-1,15,TRBJ2-5,-,TRBD1,CSSDGTGVLQETQYF,TGCAGCTCTGACGGGACAGGGGTGCTGCAAGAGACCCAGTACTTC
TRBV24-1,14,TRBJ1-2,-,TRBD1,CATSDPVRGHGYTF,TGTGCCACCAGTGACCCTGTCAGGGGGCACGGCTACACCTTC
TRBV11-1,16,TRBJ1-4,-,TRBD1,CASSPGQGATNEKLFF,TGTGCCAGCAGCCCAGGACAGGGGGCGACTAATGAAAAACTGTTTTTT
TRBV30,16,TRBJ1-2,-,TRBD1,CAWSARGQGRGYGYTF,TGTGCCTGGAGTGCCCGGGGACAGGGGAGGGGGTATGGCTACACCTTC
TRBV5-3,11,TRBJ2-7,-,TRBD1,CARRGDRVLLF,TGTGCCAGAAGAGGGGACAGGGTGCTTCTCTTC
TRBV7-9,15,TRBJ2-1,once,-,CASNPGGPLNGEQFF,TGTGCCAGCAACCCAGGGGGGCCGCTCAATGGTGAGCAGTTCTTC
TRBV7-2,10,TRBJ1-2,-,-,CASGNYGYTF,TGTGCCAGCGGCAATTATGGCTACACCTTC
TRBV9,16,TRBJ2-1,-,TRBD1,CASSVGPGQGVDEQFF,TGTGCCAGCAGCGTAGGTCCGGGACAGGGGGTGGATGAGCAGTTCTTC
TRBV15,14,TRBJ1-2,few,-,CATSRGRAGYGYTF,TGTGCCACCAGCAGAGGGCGGGCTGGGTATGGCTACACCTTC
TRBV6-6,16,TRBJ2-3,-,TRBD1,CASSYSRAGGEYTQYF,TGTGCCAGCAGTTACTCTCGGGCAGGGGGCGAATATACGCAGTATTTT
TRBV11-2,13,TRBJ2-7,-,-,CASSLEPQREQYF,TGTGCCAGCAGCTTAGAGCCACAGAGAGAGCAGTACTTC
TRBV6-5,15,TRBJ2-5,-,TRBD2,CASTWLAEYQETQYF,TGTGCCAGCACGTGGCTAGCGGAGTACCAAGAGACCCAGTACTTC
TRBV2,15,TRBJ1-5,-,TRBD1,CASSDDRDRNQPQHF,TGTGCCAGCAGTGACGACAGGGACCGCAATCAGCCCCAGCATTTT
TRBV5-4,12,TRBJ2-1,few,-,CASSDLADEQFF,TGTGCCAGCAGCGACTTAGCAGATGAGCAGTTCTTC
TRBV5-8,15,TRBJ2-3,-,-,CASSLGSDVTDTQYF,TGTGCCAGCAGCTTAGGAAGCGATGTTACAGATACGCAGTATTTT
TRBV6-4,13,TRBJ1-2,-,-,CASSAQQGNGYTF,TGTGCCAGCAGTGCCCAACAGGGAAATGGCTACACCTTC
TRBV5-5,15,TRBJ2-3,-,-,CASSPGLQGTDTQYF,TGTGCCAGCAGCCCTGGACTACAGGGCACAGATACGCAGTATTTT
TRBV25-1,15,TRBJ2-5,-,-,CASSDPGTGGETQYF,TGTGCCAGCAGTGACCCCGGGACCGGAGGGGAGACCCAGTACTTC
TRBV9,14,TRBJ1-1,-,-,CASSVAGRDTEAFF,TGTGCCAGCAGCGTAGCAGGCAGGGACACTGAAGCTTTCTTT
TRBV11-2,15,TRBJ2-2,-,TRBD2,CASSLVGLATGELFF,TGTGCCAGCAGCTTAGTGGGACTAGCGACCGGGGAGCTGTTTTTT
TRBV5-1,14,TRBJ2-7,-,TRBD1,CASRPTGDSYEQYF,TGCGCCAGCAGGCCTACAGGGGACTCCTACGAGCAGTACTTC
TRBV19,13,TRBJ2-7,-,TRBD1,CATVDRELHEQYF,TGTGCCACCGTGGACAGGGAACTCCACGAGCAGTACTTC
TRBV30,14,TRBJ2-3,few,TRBD2,CAWKVAGGSDTQYF,TGTGCCTGGAAGGTAGCGGGGGGGTCAGATACGCAGTATTTT
TRBV19,15,TRBJ1-2,-,TRBD1,CASSPGTGSNYGYTF,TGTGCCAGTAGTCCGGGGACAGGATCTAACTATGGCTACACCTTC
TRBV2,15,TRBJ1-6,-,-,CASSDRGTDNSPLHF,TGTGCCAGCAGTGACCGGGGAACAGATAATTCACCCCTCCACTTT
TRBV19,14,TRBJ1-6,once,-,CASSISQGYSPLHF,TGTGCCAGTAGTATATCACAGGGATATTCACCCCTCCACTTT
TRBV19,14,TRBJ2-7,-,TRBD1,CASSTGGSPYEQYF,TGTGCCAGTAGTACAGGGGGAAGCCCCTACGAGCAGTACTTC
TRBV7-9,15,TRBJ2-1,-,-,CASSLGAGRLDEQFF,TGTGCCAGCAGCTTAGGGGCAGGTCGGCTCGATGAGCAGTTCTTC
TRBV30,14,TRBJ1-3,-,-,CAWSVRTSGNTIYF,TGTGCCTGGAGTGTACGGACATCTGGAAACACCATATATTTT
TRBV9,21,TRBJ2-2,-,TRBD2,CASSVGLAGGPSRPHTGELFF,TGTGCCAGCAGCGTAGGACTAGCGGGAGGGCCCTCTCGCCCCCACACCGGGGAGCTGTTTTTT
TRBV19,15,TRBJ2-7,-,TRBD2,CASSSTSGRAYEQYF,TGTGCCAGTAGTTCGACTAGCGGGAGGGCCTACGAGCAGTACTTC
TRBV5-4,13,TRBJ1-4,-,-,CASSSGGNEKLFF,TGTGCCAGCAGCTCCGGGGGGAATGAAAAACTGTTTTTT